Shown below are 21 T cell receptor beta chains from a single sample sequenced in a study of blood T cell repertoires in COVID-19. The repertoire was sequenced with immunoSEQ multiplex PCR; TCRdb's copy has only in-frame clones and lacks some. The table has approximately 130,000 clones, 85% seen once. Sequencing used peripheral blood. The receptors here all came from a human donor in a cohort sampled during active COVID-19.

This rearrangement joins TRBV5-4 to TRBJ2-5, with D possibly TRBD2 on 6 matching bases. The CDR3 runs 15 residues. Between the trimmed V and J ends, which lost 4 bases and 5 bases, there was a span of 18 bases. CDR1 and CDR2 (germline): SGHNT, YYREEE (reference sequence). Written as DNA, the CDR3 is TGTGCCAGCAGCGACCGATGGCCGGGAGAGGAGACCCAGTACTTC. Translation: CASSDRWPGEETQYF.

V is TRBV25-1 and J is TRBJ2-7; D not resolved. Looked up from germline, CDR1 is MGHDK and CDR2 is SYGVNS. This CDR3 contains 11 residues. The CDR3 nucleotides are TGTTTCGGTTGGTACTCCTACGAGCAGTACGTC. The encoded protein is CFGWYSYEQYV.

By share of the sample, this clone is medium-sized. The J gene is TRBJ2-7, the V gene TRBV7-3, with TRBD2 matching over 8 bases. Germline trimming cut 5 bases from V and 7 bases from J; bases unmatched to any gene: 13. Germline lookup yields CDR1 SGHTA and CDR2 FQGTGA. The CDR3 covers 15 residues. The CDR3: CASSVVSGGRGEQYF. The CDR3 region has the DNA TGTGCCAGCAGCGTAGTGAGCGGGGGCCGTGGAGAGCAGTACTTC.

This chain joins TRBV2 and TRBJ2-5; TRBD2 might be the D (5 bases). Trimming cost V 4 bases and J 4 bases, with 22 bases left between them. This CDR3 is 17 amino acids long. The germline CDR1 and CDR2 sequences are SNHLY and FYNNEI. The CDR3 DNA is TGTGCCAGCAGTGGGGATGGAGGAGGTTCGAGCTTAGAGACCCAGTACTTC. Amino acid sequence: CASSGDGGGSSLETQYF.

This chain joins TRBV7-2 and TRBJ1-5; D uncertain. The CDR3 is made up of 15 amino acids. Germline V gene lookup returns CDR1 SGHTA and CDR2 FQGNSA. V was clipped by 5 bases and J by 3 bases, with 14 bases between them. The CDR3 sequence is CASSLFGVPNQPQHF. The CDR3 nucleotides read TGTGCCAGCAGCCTGTTCGGGGTCCCCAATCAGCCCCAGCATTTT.

Concerning this clone itself: One junction end does not reproduce the germline sequence, and a read error may be involved. CDR3 region: CASSLTSVQGTQYF. The CDR3 region has the DNA TGCGCCAGCAGCTTGACTAGCGTTCAAGGGACCCAGTACTTC. The chain joins TRBV5-1 to TRBJ2-5, with 7 bases lining up with TRBD2. Germline CDR1 SGHRS, CDR2 YFSETQ. The CDR3 contains 14 residues.

This sequence joins TRBV6-1 and TRBJ1-5; D possibly corresponds to TRBD1 (5 bases). This CDR3 contains 15 residues. In germline, CDR1 is MNHNS, CDR2 SASEGT. Trimming took 1 base from V and 2 from J, leaving 9 bases between them. As DNA, the CDR3 is TGTGCCAGCAGTGAAGGGTGGGGCGGCAATCAGCCCCAGCATTTT. Protein: CASSEGWGGNQPQHF.

The chain has TRBV28 and TRBJ1-1, with unresolved D. Trimming pared 7 bases from V and 4 bases from J, leaving 13 bases between. Germline-derived CDR1 and CDR2 are MDHEN and SYDVKM. This CDR3 is built from 13 residues. The CDR3 loop is CASTQPGVTEAFF. DNA for the CDR3: TGTGCCAGCACCCAACCCGGGGTCACTGAAGCTTTCTTT.

The V and J genes are TRBV6-2 or TRBV6-3 and TRBJ2-1; TRBD2 agrees at 9 bases. Germline CDR1 MNHEY, CDR2 SVGEGT. Trimming took 4 bases from V and 4 from J; bases not matched to a gene: 2. The CDR3 loop spans 14 amino acids. CDR3 coding DNA: TGTGCCAGCAGTTTAGCGGGGGTATACAATGAGCAGTTCTTC. Translated: CASSLAGVYNEQFF.

This clone has only a few counts. The chain couples TRBV5-6 to TRBJ1-2; D is uncertain. Germline V lookup: CDR1 SGHDT, CDR2 YYEEEE. The V gene lost 0 bases and the J gene lost 5 bases, with 20 bases spanning the gap. The CDR3 covers 17 residues. The CDR3 coding sequence is TGTGCCAGCAGCTTGGAGCAGCTACCCGATCTAGCTTATGGCTACACCTTC. Translating it yields CASSLEQLPDLAYGYTF. The full variable domain, with the rest looked up from reference TRBV5-6 and TRBJ1-2, is DAGVTQSPTHLIKTRGQQVTLRCSPKSGHDTVSWYQQALGQGPQFIFQYYEEEERQRGNFPDRFSGHQFPNYSSELNVNALLLGDSALYLCASSLEQLPDLAYGYTFGSGTRLTVV.

This chain uses TRBV19 with TRBJ2-5; D perhaps matches TRBD1 (6 bases). The CDR3 runs 13 residues. The V gene lost 5 bases and the J gene lost 4 bases, with 11 bases spanning the gap. Germline CDR1 and CDR2: LNHDA and SQIVND (reference sequence). The CDR3 nucleotides are TGTGCCAGTAGTTCTGGGGGCTCAGAGACCCAGTACTTC. Protein sequence: CASSSGGSETQYF.

The chain joins TRBV7-2 to TRBJ1-5, with D maybe TRBD1 (6 bases). Germline V gene lookup returns CDR1 SGHTA and CDR2 FQGNSA. This CDR3 contains 15 residues. Trimming removed 0 bases from V and 11 bases from J, with 17 bases in between. The CDR3 nucleotides read TGTGCCAGCAGCTTAGCCGGTGGGACAATCGGGTCCCAGCATTTT. It is translated as CASSLAGGTIGSQHF.

The chain uses TRBV11-2 and TRBJ2-2; tentatively, D is TRBD2 (6 bases). The length of the CDR3 is 16 residues. Trimming removed 9 bases from V and 1 base from J, with 18 bases in between. From germline, CDR1 is SGHAT and CDR2 FQNNGV. Written as DNA, the CDR3 is TGTGCCAGTTCCCCATCCCGACTAGTGAACACCGGGGAGCTGTTTTTT. It yields the protein CASSPSRLVNTGELFF.

The rearrangement uses TRBV18 and TRBJ1-1; 7 bases fit TRBD1. CDR1 and CDR2 from the germline V gene are KGHSH and LQKENI. Trimming at V came to 3 bases and at J to 2 bases, leaving 3 bases not matched to a gene. The CDR3 runs to 14 residues. For the CDR3, the DNA is TGTGCCAGCTCACCGACAGGGAGAAACACTGAAGCTTTCTTT. Residues: CASSPTGRNTEAFF.

The V call is TRBV18, the J call TRBJ2-3; 13 bases match TRBD2. The CDR3 sequence is 17 residues long. CDR1 is KGHSH and CDR2 is LQKENI in the germline V gene. J lost 3 bases, V lost 6 bases, and 9 bases had no gene match. This CDR3 is CASSSLAGGPSTDTQYF. As DNA, the CDR3 is TGTGCCAGCTCGTCACTAGCGGGAGGGCCTAGTACAGATACGCAGTATTTT.

This clone has only one observation. This chain uses TRBV5-6 with TRBJ2-1, with TRBD1 matching 12 bases. CDR1 SGHDT and CDR2 YYEEEE come from the germline V gene. This CDR3 contains 17 residues. The V gene end was trimmed by 4 bases and the J gene end by 6 bases; junction bases not matched to a gene: 11. The CDR3 DNA reads TGTGCCAGCAGCGGGGGACAGGGGGCAGAGGTCGGCAATGAGCAGTTCTTC. Protein product: CASSGGQGAEVGNEQFF.

This clone is a singleton in its sample. This chain uses TRBV6-4 with TRBJ2-3, with 8 bases aligning to TRBD1. V gave up 0 bases and J gave up 14 bases; unmatched junction bases: 7. CDR1 MRHNA and CDR2 SNTAGT come from the germline V gene. The CDR3 extends over 13 amino acids. The CDR3 DNA reads TGTGCCAGCAGTGACTCGCCGGACAGGGAAGTGTATTTT. Translating it yields CASSDSPDREVYF.

This clone was seen a single time. V and J are TRBV29-1 and TRBJ2-1; TRBD2 aligns across 13 bases. Germline V lookup: CDR1 SQVTM, CDR2 ANQGSEA. With V trimmed by 0 bases and J by 12 bases, 2 bases remained unmatched. This CDR3 comprises 13 residues. The CDR3 nucleotides read TGCAGCGTTGAAGAACTAGCGGGAGGGGGGCAGTTCTTC. Translated, it gives CSVEELAGGGQFF.

The J gene is TRBJ2-5, the V gene TRBV11-2; 8 positions agree with TRBD1. V shed 5 bases, J shed 7 bases, and the junction held 9 bases outside the gene matches. CDR1 and CDR2 (germline): SGHAT, FQNNGV. There are 14 residues in the CDR3. The CDR3 here is CASSPGQASRTQYF. CDR3 in DNA: TGTGCCAGCAGCCCGGGACAGGCCTCAAGGACCCAGTACTTC.

In the case of this clone: Other DNA variants within this sample encode the same CDR3. The CDR3 DNA reads as TGTGCCAGCAGTGGGGGAGCCACAGATACGCAGTATTTT. It specifies CASSGGATDTQYF. This chain uses TRBV6-4 with TRBJ2-3; possibly TRBD2 for D (5 bases). This CDR3 spans 13 amino acids. Per the germline V gene, CDR1 is MRHNA and CDR2 is SNTAGT. V lost 4 bases to trimming and J lost 2 bases, with 7 bases between them.

This clone occurred a few times. The rearrangement uses TRBV24-1 and TRBJ2-2; 11 bases are shared with TRBD2. The CDR3 contains 14 residues. Germline loops: CDR1 KGHDR, CDR2 SFDVKD. V shed 7 bases, J shed 5 bases, and the junction held 2 bases outside the gene matches. The CDR3 sequence: CATRTSGDTGELFF. The CDR3 bases are TGTGCCACCAGGACTAGCGGGGATACCGGGGAGCTGTTTTTT.